The rows below give T cell receptor beta chains drawn from one sample of a study of beta chain features in type 1 diabetes. Repertoires were generated with immunoSEQ multiplex PCR, while TCRdb's copy carries only in-frame clones and drops some. The repertoire holds hundreds of thousands of clones, with less than 20% as singletons. The sample was naive CD4+ T cells from blood. The receptors come from a man aged 18 to 30 in good health. The CDR3 runs from the conserved cysteine through the conserved F or W. A D gene is named only where the DNA matches it firmly. Clone size is stated in some rows and not others, as once, few, many or a class when expanded.

>TRBV30|TRBJ2-3|TRBD1|few
CAWSDRGDTDTQYF
TGTGCCTGGAGTGACAGGGGTGACACAGATACGCAGTATTTT
>TRBV29-1|TRBJ1-2|TRBD1|once
CSVVWVGDRGYGYTF
TGCAGCGTTGTGTGGGTCGGGGACAGGGGATATGGCTACACCTTC
>TRBV14|TRBJ2-1|-|-
CASSQGGIWTVNEQFF
TGTGCCAGCAGCCAAGGAGGGATCTGGACAGTCAATGAGCAGTTCTTC
>TRBV7-3|TRBJ2-7|TRBD1|few
CASSLGTGERYEQYF
TGTGCCAGCAGCTTGGGGACAGGGGAACGGTACGAGCAGTACTTC
>TRBV28|TRBJ1-1|-|few
CASSFVSKGGGAFF
TGTGCCAGCAGTTTTGTGAGCAAGGGCGGGGGAGCTTTCTTT
>TRBV18|TRBJ2-7|-|-
CASSPNTNVEYF
TGTGCCAGCTCACCAAACACAAATGTGGAGTACTTC
>TRBV5-1|TRBJ2-1|TRBD2|few
CASSLVAGAYDNEQFF
TGCGCCAGCAGCTTGGTAGCGGGAGCCTACGACAATGAGCAGTTCTTC
>TRBV27|TRBJ2-3|-|few
CASSLRRTDTQYF
TGTGCCAGCAGTTTAAGGCGCACAGATACGCAGTATTTT
>TRBV4-2|TRBJ2-7|TRBD2|-
CASSQGTRGGPYEQYF
TGTGCCAGCAGCCAGGGGACACGGGGGGGTCCCTACGAGCAGTACTTC
>TRBV7-9|TRBJ2-1|TRBD2|few
CASSLTSGSQEQFF
TGTGCCAGCAGCTTGACTAGCGGGAGTCAGGAGCAGTTCTTC
>TRBV28|TRBJ2-3|TRBD1|few
CASTPGTATDTQYF
TGTGCCAGCACCCCCGGGACAGCCACAGATACGCAGTATTTT
>TRBV5-6|TRBJ1-5|-|few
CASSLGNNQPQHF
TGTGCCAGCAGCTTGGGAAATAATCAGCCCCAGCATTTT
>TRBV4-2|TRBJ2-7|TRBD2|few
CASSLRQGAGLAGNYEQYF
TGTGCCAGCAGCCTCCGACAGGGGGCGGGACTAGCGGGGAACTACGAGCAGTACTTC
>TRBV6-4|TRBJ2-1|TRBD2|few
CASSPSGLAGAYNEQFF
TGTGCCAGCAGTCCCAGCGGGCTAGCGGGGGCCTACAATGAGCAGTTCTTC
>TRBV7-3|TRBJ2-3|-|few
CASSSGRTDTQYF
TGTGCCAGCAGCTCTGGCCGCACAGATACGCAGTATTTT
>TRBV15|TRBJ2-1|-|-
CATSRESSAYNEQFF
TGTGCCACCAGCAGAGAATCTAGCGCCTACAATGAGCAGTTCTTC
>TRBV5-1|TRBJ1-2|-|-
CASSLSHPANYGYTF
TGCGCCAGCAGCTTGAGTCACCCAGCTAACTATGGCTACACCTTC
>TRBV6-5|TRBJ1-2|-|-
CASSYSTIAGFGYTF
TGTGCCAGCAGTTACTCGACAATCGCGGGATTCGGCTACACCTTC
>TRBV5-1|TRBJ2-6|TRBD2|few
CASRFALSGGRGAGANVLTF
TGCGCCAGCAGATTTGCCCTATCGGGAGGCCGCGGGGCTGGGGCCAACGTCCTGACTTTC
>TRBV25-1|TRBJ2-1|TRBD1|few
CASNRQGTYNEQVF
TGTGCCAGCAACCGACAGGGCACCTACAATGAGCAGGTCTTC
>TRBV19|TRBJ1-5|-|-
CATTTSLGNQPQHF
TGTGCCACTACTACCTCTTTGGGCAATCAGCCCCAGCATTTT
>TRBV7-9|TRBJ1-1|-|few
CASSSYREGYTEAFF
TGTGCCAGCAGCTCCTACAGAGAGGGATACACTGAAGCTTTCTTT
>TRBV4-1|TRBJ1-5|TRBD1|-
CASSQDVGRQGAFQPQHF
TGCGCCAGCAGCCAAGACGTCGGCCGACAGGGGGCTTTTCAGCCCCAGCATTTT
>TRBV5-1|TRBJ2-1|-|few
CASGQFYNEQFF
TGCGCCAGCGGCCAGTTTTACAATGAGCAGTTCTTC
>TRBV6-5|TRBJ2-3|TRBD1|few
CASSLSGGDTDTQYF
TGTGCCAGCAGCCTTTCAGGGGGAGACACAGATACGCAGTATTTT
>TRBV5-1|TRBJ2-3|-|-
CASSPRLDTQYF
TGCGCCAGCAGCCCGAGACTAGATACGCAGTATTTT
>TRBV7-9|TRBJ2-7|TRBD2|few
CASSPRVGLAGASYEQYF
TGTGCCAGCAGCCCTCGCGTGGGACTAGCGGGGGCCTCCTACGAGCAGTACTTC
>TRBV5-1|TRBJ1-4|-|-
CASSLVGRANEKLFF
TGCGCCAGCAGCTTGGTGGGGAGGGCTAATGAAAAACTGTTTTTT
>TRBV11-2|TRBJ1-2|-|few
CASSLPARDIYGYTF
TGTGCCAGCAGCCTCCCCGCACGGGATATCTATGGCTACACCTTC
>TRBV20-1|TRBJ1-1|-|few
CSAPRGEAFF
TGCAGTGCTCCGAGAGGTGAAGCTTTCTTT
>TRBV30|TRBJ2-7|TRBD1|few
CAGDRGGDEQYF
TGTGCCGGGGACAGGGGAGGCGACGAGCAGTACTTC
>TRBV10-3|TRBJ2-3|TRBD2|few
CAITRLAGGSDTQYF
TGTGCCATCACGAGACTAGCGGGAGGGTCAGATACGCAGTATTTT
>TRBV7-6|TRBJ1-1|-|-
CASSPRDAGAQNTEAFF
TGTGCCAGCAGCCCCCGCGATGCCGGGGCACAGAACACTGAAGCTTTCTTT
>TRBV18|TRBJ2-7|-|-
CASSQGSGYEQYF
TGTGCCAGCTCACAGGGTTCAGGCTACGAGCAGTACTTC
>TRBV2|TRBJ1-4|-|-
CASSEEKLFF
TGTGCCAGCAGTGAAGAAAAACTGTTTTTT
>TRBV6-5|TRBJ1-2|TRBD1|-
CASSYGTGRTYGYTF
TGTGCCAGCAGTTACGGGACAGGGAGGACCTATGGCTACACCTTC
>TRBV11-2|TRBJ2-1|-|-
CASSLDGNEQFF
TGTGCCAGCAGCTTAGATGGCAATGAGCAGTTCTTC
>TRBV9|TRBJ2-5|TRBD1|-
CASSQDPGRQGWGTQYF
TGTGCCAGCAGCCAAGACCCCGGCCGACAGGGGTGGGGGACCCAGTACTTC
>TRBV5-4|TRBJ2-3|-|-
CASSYEAGTDTQYF
TGTGCCAGCAGCTACGAGGCCGGCACAGATACGCAGTATTTT
>TRBV6-5|TRBJ2-4|-|few
CASVAKNIQYF
TGTGCCAGTGTAGCCAAAAACATTCAGTACTTC
>TRBV6-5|TRBJ2-7|-|-
CASSYGRAVFGYEQYF
TGTGCCAGCAGTTACGGGCGAGCAGTCTTCGGCTACGAGCAGTACTTC
>TRBV29-1|TRBJ2-1|-|-
CSVEDLSGKLYNEQFF
TGCAGCGTTGAAGATCTTTCAGGGAAGCTCTACAATGAGCAGTTCTTC
>TRBV5-1|TRBJ2-1|-|few
CASRTRPSYNEQFF
TGCGCCAGCAGGACGAGGCCTTCCTACAATGAGCAGTTCTTC
>TRBV4-1|TRBJ2-3|-|-
CASSQVTRQVGGTDTQYF
TGCGCCAGCAGCCAGGTAACCCGACAGGTTGGGGGCACAGATACGCAGTATTTT
>TRBV15|TRBJ1-3|-|few
CATSSPPVGNTIYF
TGTGCCACCAGCAGTCCCCCCGTGGGAAACACCATATATTTT
>TRBV5-1|TRBJ1-2|-|-
CASSFFRDTNYGYTF
TGCGCCAGCAGCTTCTTCCGGGACACCAACTATGGCTACACCTTC